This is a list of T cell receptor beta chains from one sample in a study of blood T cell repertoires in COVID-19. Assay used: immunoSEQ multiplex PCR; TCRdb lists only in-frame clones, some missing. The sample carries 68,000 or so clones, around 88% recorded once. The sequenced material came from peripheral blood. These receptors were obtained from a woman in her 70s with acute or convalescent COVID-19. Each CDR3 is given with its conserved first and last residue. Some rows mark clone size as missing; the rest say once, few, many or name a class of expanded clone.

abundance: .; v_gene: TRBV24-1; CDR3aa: CATSRGYEQFF
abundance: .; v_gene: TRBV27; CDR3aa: CASNSGLTRDHQAFF
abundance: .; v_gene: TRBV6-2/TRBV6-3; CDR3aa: CASSYSPPSGVYNEQFF
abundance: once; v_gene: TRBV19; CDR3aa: CASNIGGTIYNEQFF
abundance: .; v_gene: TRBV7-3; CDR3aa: CASSILAGGPDTQYF
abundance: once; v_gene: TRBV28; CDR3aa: CASSLAGEGYEQYF
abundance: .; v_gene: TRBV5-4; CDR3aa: CASSLEGGSSYEQYF
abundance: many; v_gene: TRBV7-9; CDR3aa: CASSPQGGTEAFF
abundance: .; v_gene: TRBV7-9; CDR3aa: CASRPRQGAEGNTIYF
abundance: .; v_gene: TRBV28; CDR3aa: CASSSPGSFGTDTQYF
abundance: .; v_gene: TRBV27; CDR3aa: CASSLLGADSNQPQHF
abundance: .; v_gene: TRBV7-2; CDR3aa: CASRSTGGLAGGTYNEQFF
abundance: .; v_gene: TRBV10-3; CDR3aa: CAISDVATNEKLFF
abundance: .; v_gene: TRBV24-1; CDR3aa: CATSSHYGYTF
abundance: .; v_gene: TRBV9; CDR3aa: CASSVYTTDTQYF
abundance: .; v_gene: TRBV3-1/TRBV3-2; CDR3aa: CASSQASGGYTF
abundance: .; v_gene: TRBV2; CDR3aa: CASRPGQGSNQPQHF
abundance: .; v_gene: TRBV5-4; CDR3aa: CASSLWDRDWGYTF
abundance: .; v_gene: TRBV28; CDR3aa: CASSSKGRPISYTF
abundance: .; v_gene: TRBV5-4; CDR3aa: CASSLDGVSYEQYF
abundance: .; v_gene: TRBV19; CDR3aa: CASSTPNRPGPIYF
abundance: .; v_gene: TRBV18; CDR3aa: CASSPWRDSNQPQHF
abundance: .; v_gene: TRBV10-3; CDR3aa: CAISESRGTGEETQYF
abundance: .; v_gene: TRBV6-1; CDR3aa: CASSESQVSNSPLHF
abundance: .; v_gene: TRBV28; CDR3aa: CASTTGGATLGYGYTF
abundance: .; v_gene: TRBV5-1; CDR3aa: CASSLSAAEDEKLFF
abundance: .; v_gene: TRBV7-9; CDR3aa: CASSLGTGVRKSGNTIYF
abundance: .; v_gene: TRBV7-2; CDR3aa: CASSWDRNYGYTF
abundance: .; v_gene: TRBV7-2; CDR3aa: CASSPQGSSYEQYF
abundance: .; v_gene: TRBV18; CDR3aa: CASSPGTGDNQPQHF
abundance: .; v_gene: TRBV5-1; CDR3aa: CASSLQGRRGTEAFF
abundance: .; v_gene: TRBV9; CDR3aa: CASSPVGGFNTEAFF
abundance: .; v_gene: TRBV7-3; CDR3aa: CASSLTPVIAGGYTF
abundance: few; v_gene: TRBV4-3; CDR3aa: CASSHTDRVHGYTF
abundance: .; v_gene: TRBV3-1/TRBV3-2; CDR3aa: CASSLLGLNGYTF
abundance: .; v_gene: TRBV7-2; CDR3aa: CASSSHRDAEQFF
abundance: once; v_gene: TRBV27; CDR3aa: CASSPVGSGGNQPQHF
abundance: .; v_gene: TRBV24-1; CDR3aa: CATSGTGTGNTIYF
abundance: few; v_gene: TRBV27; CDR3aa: CASSWTGVRETQYF
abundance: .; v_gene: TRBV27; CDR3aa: CASSLYGGKGYTF
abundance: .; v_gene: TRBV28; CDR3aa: CASSNPGGNYGYTF
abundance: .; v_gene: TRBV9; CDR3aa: CASKSGGGVTQYF
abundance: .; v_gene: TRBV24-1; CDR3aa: CATSDLGASAGGYTF
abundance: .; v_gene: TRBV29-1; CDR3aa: CSVGQATQEQYF
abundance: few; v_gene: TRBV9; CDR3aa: CASSVGSGGTYEQYF
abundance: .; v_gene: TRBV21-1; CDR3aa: CASTRPGAVNQPQHF
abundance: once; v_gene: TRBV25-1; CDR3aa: CASSPNSYGYTF
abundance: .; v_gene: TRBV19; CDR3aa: CATTPWGQNEKLFF
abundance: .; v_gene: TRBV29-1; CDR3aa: CSVELAGGLGETQYF
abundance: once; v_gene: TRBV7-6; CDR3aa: CASSATGGSTEAFF
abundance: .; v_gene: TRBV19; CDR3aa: CASSIFGTGNTIYF
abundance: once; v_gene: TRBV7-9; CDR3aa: CASSLGQGDGYTF
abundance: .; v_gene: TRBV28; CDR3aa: CASSSNRGFEKLFF
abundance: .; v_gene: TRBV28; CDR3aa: CASSLTSSGYGYTF
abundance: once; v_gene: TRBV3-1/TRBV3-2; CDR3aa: CASSQEGTGDQQHF
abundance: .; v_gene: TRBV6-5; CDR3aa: CASSYGHPRTEAFF
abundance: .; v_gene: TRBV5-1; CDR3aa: CASSSGAGVHNEQFF
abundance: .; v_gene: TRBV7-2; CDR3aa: CASSQSTADTQYF
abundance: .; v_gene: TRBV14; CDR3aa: CASSQFGGDNSPLHF